This TCR beta chain is drawn from a study of cytomegalovirus exposure and HLA in healthy donors (dated by TCRdb to the late 2010s). Broadly, across the study: The 666 repertoires of the first cohort and the approximately 130 validation repertoires were produced on the same platform, according to a later analysis. To predict cytomegalovirus infection status, the study combined high-throughput TCR immunosequencing, statistical association of individual TCRs with disease status, and machine learning. The study aimed to test whether cataloging public T cell receptors could reveal signatures of past pathogen exposure. Besides the first cohort of around 670 subjects, a separate validation cohort made up of over 100 different subjects was used. Beyond this particular receptor, the publication reports: All 120 or so repertoires were used to score co-occurrence in the validation cohort in a later analysis, because that analysis had no HLA typing for the cohort. In vitro tests confirmed that a few of the cytomegalovirus-associated TCR beta chains recognize cytomegalovirus antigens. Of the cluster scores, 94% were above 0 in a later analysis, which found that TCRs clustered in the first cohort also tended to co-occur in the 120 validation repertoires. A total of roughly 160 TCR beta chains were listed by the study as associated with cytomegalovirus. While some public TCRs were present in many individuals, most TCR sequences turned up only very rarely across donors. It was suggested by the authors that the approach could potentially be generalized to other disease states and immunological phenotypes. In both the original and validation cohorts, the classifier was reported to diagnose cytomegalovirus status with high specificity and sensitivity.

Library prep was done by the immunoSEQ multiplex PCR assay. The authors' analysis ran thus. A statistical classification framework was built for diagnosing cytomegalovirus status from the catalog of TCR beta chain sequences. As stored in TCRdb, this immuneACCESS dataset retains in-frame rearrangements with V and J assigned. A fraction of the clones does not appear; measured against another copy, unresolved V genes explain less than half of the discrepancy, and the remainder lacks a known reason. D and trimming were read from the DNA, whereas the V and J calls and clone size are those reported in that table. This sample holds about 310,000 clones; 88% were observed only once. The ten largest clones take up around 0.96% of the sample. For CDR1 and CDR2, the germline V gene (reference sequence) lists MNHEY and SMNVEV. After removal of 6 bases from V and 2 bases from J, the junction retains 1 base not matched to a gene. Inclusive of the bounding cysteine and phenylalanine, the CDR3 is 13 residues long. The DNA shown is the 39-base CDR3, in frame from base 1.

As for this clone: It has no known antigen specificity. Within one base of it there is no much larger clone, and no base qualities were kept.

Donors formed part of the validation cohort, which comprised 120 subjects and was distinct from the first cohort of fewer than 750 subjects. The sequence was collected from a man aged 25-45 years in good health and CMV-seronegative. The sequence is built from TRBV27 and TRBJ2-5; 9 junctional bases match TRBD1. The source material was PBMCs. The DNA sequence is as follows: TGTGCCAGCAGGGGACAGGGTCAAGAGACCCAGTACTTC. It translates to CASRGQGQETQYF.